The clone carrying this T cell receptor (beta chain) was seen ten or more times. This record belongs to a study of T-cell reconstitution after alpha-beta-depleted transplantation in children. This CDR3 comprises 15 residues. Between the trimmed V and J ends, which lost 6 bases and 3 bases, there was a span of 16 bases. Unique molecular identifiers featured in how the TCRbeta library was prepared. TCRdb reanalysed the PCR reads using MiXCR and keeps one entry per CDR3 protein. The sample includes 29,000 or so distinct CDR3 sequences, roughly 5.7% of them seen just once. The rearrangement links TRBV12-3 or TRBV12-4 to TRBJ2-3; D remains unclear. This receptor was identified in a male patient under 18 who had a stem cell transplant for acute myeloid leukemia, so the T cells may come from the graft donor. The material was PBMCs, mostly from graft donor cells, obtained 180 days after TCRalphabeta/CD19-depleted stem cell transplant. In DNA form, the CDR3 reads TGTGCCAGCAGCCAGGACCGCTCTGGGACAGATACGCAGTATTTT. Protein product: CASSQDRSGTDTQYF.